The 2 T cell receptor beta chains reported below all come from one sample, sequenced in a study of T cell responses to AZD1222 COVID-19 vaccine. This table comes from immunoSEQ multiplex PCR, and its TCRdb copy is limited to in-frame clones, with some not included. Here the sample spans tens of thousands of clones, roughly 85% being singletons. Material: peripheral blood, obtained 28 days after the second AZD1222 dose. The receptors originated from an adult who received the AZD1222 COVID-19 vaccine.

The chain joins TRBV5-1 to TRBJ2-3; tentatively, D is TRBD2 (6 bases). CDR3 length: 14 amino acids. CDR1 is SGHRS and CDR2 is YFSETQ in the germline V gene. Trimming shortened V by 7 bases and J by 2 bases, and 14 bases separated the two germline ends. The CDR3 nucleotides read TGCGCCAGCGCCCAAGGAGGGTTCACAGATACGCAGTATTTT. It encodes CASAQGGFTDTQYF.

CDR3 nucleotide sequence: TGTGCCAGCAGCCAAAGGACAGGGCTGTTATCTGAGCCCCAGCATTTT. Its protein product is CASSQRTGLLSEPQHF. The V gene is TRBV7-2, the J gene TRBJ1-5; TRBD1 matches 8 bases. This CDR3 comprises 16 residues. The junction had 14 bases not matched to a gene; V was cut back by 5 bases and J by 8 bases. In germline, CDR1 is SGHTA, CDR2 FQGNSA. Using reference TRBV7-2 and TRBJ1-5 for the parts outside the CDR3, the full variable domain is GAGVSQSPSNKVTEKGKDVELRCDPISGHTALYWYRQSLGQGLEFLIYFQGNSAPDKSGLPSDRFSAERTGGSVSTLTIQRTQQEDSAVYLCASSQRTGLLSEPQHFGDGTRLSIL.